This T cell receptor (beta chain) was documented in a study of long-term antiretroviral therapy in people with HIV. Study-level results: Control repertoires displayed wider CDR3 length ranges than the HIV repertoires.

For this clone: Its antigen is still unknown.

V shed 5 bases, J shed 4 bases, and the junction held 4 bases outside the gene matches. Germline lookup yields CDR1 SGHNT and CDR2 YENEEA. The length of the CDR3 is 15 residues. Sequencing relied on immunoSEQ assay v3.0, run at survey level. Each sample aimed for roughly 40,000-50,000 sequenced T-cell genomes. Data came from immunoSEQ multiplex PCR; TCRdb stores just in-frame clones and leaves some out. The sample shows around 30,000 clones, 65% to 90% of them seen only once. This receptor was identified in a man younger than 35 with HIV. Sequencing was performed on unsorted PBMCs, taken around 3.3 years after starting antiretroviral therapy. V and J are TRBV11-3 and TRBJ2-7; 14 nucleotides agree with TRBD2. In DNA, the CDR3 is TGTGCCAGCAGCCAGGGGACTAGCGGGAGATACGAGCAGTACTTC. The encoded protein is CASSQGTSGRYEQYF.